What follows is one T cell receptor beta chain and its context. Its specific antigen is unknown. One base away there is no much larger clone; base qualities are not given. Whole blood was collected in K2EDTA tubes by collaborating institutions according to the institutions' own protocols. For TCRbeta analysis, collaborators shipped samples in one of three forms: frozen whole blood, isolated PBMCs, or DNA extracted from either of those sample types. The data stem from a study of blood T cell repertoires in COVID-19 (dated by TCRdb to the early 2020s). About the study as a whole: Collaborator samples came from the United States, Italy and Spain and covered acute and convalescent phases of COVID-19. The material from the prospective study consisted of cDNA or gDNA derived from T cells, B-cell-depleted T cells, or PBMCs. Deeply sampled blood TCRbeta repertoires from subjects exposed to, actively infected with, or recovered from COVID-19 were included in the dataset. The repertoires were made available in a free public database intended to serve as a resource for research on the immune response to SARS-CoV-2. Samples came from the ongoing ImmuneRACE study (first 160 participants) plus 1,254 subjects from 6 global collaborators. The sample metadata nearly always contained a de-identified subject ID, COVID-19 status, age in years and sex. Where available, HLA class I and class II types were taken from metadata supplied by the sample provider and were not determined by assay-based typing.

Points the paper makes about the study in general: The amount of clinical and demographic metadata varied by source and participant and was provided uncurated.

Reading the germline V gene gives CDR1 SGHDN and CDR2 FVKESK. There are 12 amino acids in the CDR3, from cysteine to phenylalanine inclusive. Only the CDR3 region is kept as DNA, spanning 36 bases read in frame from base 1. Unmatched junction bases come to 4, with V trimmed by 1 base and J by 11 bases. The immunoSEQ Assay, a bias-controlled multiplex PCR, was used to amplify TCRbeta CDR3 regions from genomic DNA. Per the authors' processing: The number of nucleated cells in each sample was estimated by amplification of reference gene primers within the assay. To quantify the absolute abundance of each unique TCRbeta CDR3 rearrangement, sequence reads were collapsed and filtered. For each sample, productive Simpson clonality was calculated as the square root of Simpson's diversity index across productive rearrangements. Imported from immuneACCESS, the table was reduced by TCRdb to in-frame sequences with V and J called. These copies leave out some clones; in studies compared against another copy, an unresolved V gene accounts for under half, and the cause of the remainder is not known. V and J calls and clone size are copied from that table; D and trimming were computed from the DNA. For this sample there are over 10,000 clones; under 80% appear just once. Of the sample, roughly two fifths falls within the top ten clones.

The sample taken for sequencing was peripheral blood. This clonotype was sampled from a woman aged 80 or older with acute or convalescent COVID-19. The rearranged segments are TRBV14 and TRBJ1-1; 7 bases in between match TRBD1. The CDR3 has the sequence CASSQARGEAFF. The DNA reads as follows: TGTGCCAGCAGCCAAGCCAGGGGGGAGGCTTTCTTT.